This passage covers 8 T cell receptor beta chains from one sample sequenced in a study of Ad26.COV2.S vaccination and SARS-CoV-2 variants. Treatment given: about 20 received Ad26.COV2.S at low or high dose, single or two shots; roughly 5 received placebo; per-sample allocation not given. The samples date from day 63 after the first vaccine or placebo injection. Measured with immunoSEQ multiplex PCR; TCRdb has only the in-frame clones, and not every one. The sample yields roughly 350,000 clones, about 88% seen once. The sample consisted of peripheral blood, taken in a trial of Ad26.COV2.S vaccine versus placebo. The receptors stem from a person aged 18-65 years who received the Ad26.COV2.S COVID-19 vaccine or a placebo.

The chain has TRBV10-2 and TRBJ2-3; D call uncertain. Per germline, CDR1 WSHSY and CDR2 SAAADI. Between the trimmed V and J ends, which lost 6 bases and 0 bases, there was a span of 10 bases. The CDR3 spans 14 residues. The CDR3 here is CASSPERSTDTQYF. Written as DNA, the CDR3 is TGCGCCAGCAGCCCTGAACGGAGCACAGATACGCAGTATTTT.

This rearrangement joins TRBV28 to TRBJ1-4; D remains ambiguous. The V end lost 6 bases, the J end lost 7 bases, and 18 bases lay between the germline ends. The germline CDR1 and CDR2 sequences are MDHEN and SYDVKM. The CDR3 loop spans 15 amino acids. Here the CDR3 DNA reads TGTGCCAGCAGACCCTTAGGGAGGGAGGTTGAAAAACTGTTTTTT. Encoded protein: CASRPLGREVEKLFF. Combining the CDR3 with reference TRBV28 and TRBJ1-4 gives the whole variable domain DVKVTQSSRYLVKRTGEKVFLECVQDMDHENMFWYRQDPGLGLRLIYFSYDVKMKEKGDIPEGYSVSREKKERFSLILESASTNQTSMYLCASRPLGREVEKLFFGSGTQLSVL.

A single count supports this clone. The chain uses TRBV7-9 and TRBJ2-1; D is undetermined. Trimming cost V 3 bases and J 10 bases, with 7 bases left between them. CDR3 length: 11 residues. The germline V gene encodes CDR1 SEHNR and CDR2 FQNEAQ (reference sequence). In DNA form, the CDR3 reads TGTGCCAGCAGCTTGGAGTGGGAGCAGTTCTTC. Protein: CASSLEWEQFF.

The rearrangement joins TRBV10-3 to TRBJ1-5, with a weak D call TRBD1 (5 bases). V lost 5 bases to trimming and J lost 1 base, with 15 bases between them. Per germline, CDR1 ENHRY and CDR2 SYGVKD. The CDR3 sequence is 16 residues long. The CDR3 DNA reads TGTGCCATCAGTACCGGGGGTGGCTCGAGCAATCAGCCCCAGCATTTT. Encoded protein: CAISTGGGSSNQPQHF.

The chain uses TRBV19 and TRBJ2-3, with 9 bases lining up with TRBD1. This CDR3 contains 17 residues. In germline, CDR1 is LNHDA, CDR2 SQIVND (reference sequence). The V segment lost 3 bases and the J segment 7 bases; nucleotides outside the gene matches: 14. The CDR3 here is CASSMIIRGQGEHTQYF. The CDR3 DNA reads as TGTGCCAGTAGTATGATCATTCGGGGACAGGGTGAACATACGCAGTATTTT.

The chain couples TRBV11-2 to TRBJ1-5; D not resolved. The CDR3 loop spans 13 amino acids. Germline CDR1 SGHAT, CDR2 FQNNGV. V was clipped by 5 bases and J by 4 bases, with 9 bases between them. The CDR3, as DNA: TGTGCCAGCAGCCCGACTTTAAATCAGCCCCAGCATTTT. Translating gives CASSPTLNQPQHF.

The gene calls are TRBV2 and TRBJ1-1; tentative D call: TRBD1 (5 bases). The length of the CDR3 is 12 residues. Trimming removed 6 bases from V and 6 bases from J, with 11 bases in between. The germline V gene encodes CDR1 SNHLY and CDR2 FYNNEI. This CDR3 reads CASRGLGAEAFF. The CDR3 region has the DNA TGTGCCAGCAGGGGACTTGGCGCTGAAGCTTTCTTT.

The chain uses TRBV5-6 and TRBJ2-7, with TRBD1 identical over 10 bases. The CDR3 contains 15 residues. V lost 0 bases to trimming and J lost 3 bases; unmatched junction nucleotides: 3. CDR1 SGHDT and CDR2 YYEEEE come from the germline V gene. The CDR3 loop reads CASSLARTGGYEQYF. CDR3 DNA sequence: TGTGCCAGCAGCTTGGCGCGGACAGGGGGCTACGAGCAGTACTTC.